The present TCR beta chain was sequenced within a study of radiotherapy plus CTLA-4 blockade in lung cancer. Study at large: Across the patients, objective responses occurred in less than 20%, and disease control in approximately 30%.

Findings and limits, study-wide: How blood T cell clones changed early, along with interferon-beta, reportedly forecast response best. TCR clones of tumor origin grew in blood after radiotherapy plus ipilimumab.

In the case of this clone: Its cognate antigen is unknown.

Assay: immunoSEQ multiplex PCR; the TCRdb copy retains only in-frame clones and omits some. In the table there are about 38,000 clones, over 70% of which are singletons. This CDR3 contains 11 residues. The germline V and J ends were trimmed by 8 bases and 8 bases, with 9 bases remaining between them. Germline V gene lookup returns CDR1 MNHNS and CDR2 SASEGT. The origin of this receptor is a human donor with non-small cell lung cancer who had stable disease on radiotherapy plus ipilimumab. V and J are TRBV6-1 and TRBJ2-2; D is unresolved. This specimen consisted of peripheral blood, obtained from a patient treated with radiotherapy plus ipilimumab. The CDR3, as DNA: TGTGCCAGCGGGGTACCTGGGGAGCTGTTTTTT. This sequence encodes CASGVPGELFF.